This note documents a single TCR beta chain sequence. This clonotype was counted at least ten times. The antigen this receptor binds is unknown. Nothing much larger sits one base from this clone, and base qualities are not available. Libraries of naive CD8 T cells were built from approximately 20,000 to 1,000,000 sorted cells, with 10%, 30% or 50% of the purified RNA used. Naive CD8 T cells, defined as CD8+CD4-CCR7+CD45RA+, were FACS-sorted into RLT Plus buffer on a BD FACSAria II. Detection sensitivity was tested by spiking Jurkat RNA equal to around 11 TCR copies' worth into samples containing roughly 17,000-1,000,000 naive CD8 T cells. CD8 T cells were enriched with RosetteSep CD8+ T Cell Enrichment Cocktail and Ficoll-Paque, followed by ACK red cell lysis. The data were taken from a study of molecular identifiers for immune sequencing clone quantification (dated by TCRdb to 2017 to 2018). About the full investigation: For a replicate experiment, the RNA from either approximately 20,000 or 100,000 naive CD8 T cells was divided into five aliquots, and four of those aliquots went on to sequencing. The study was a methods study using CD8 T cells to benchmark molecular-identifier clustering-based TCR repertoire sequencing (MIDCIRS) and TCR RNA copy counting.

What the authors observed across the whole study: The sizes of highly expanded clones could end up underestimated when identical TCR molecules share a barcode. When barcode sub-clustering was left out, chimeric consensus sequences inflated TCR diversity, with chimeras reaching as high as 47%. Modeling indicated about 3 TCR RNA copies recovered per cell, compared with 9.5 to 10 by digital PCR, which implies a capture efficiency of approximately 29%. A single cell's worth of spiked-in Jurkat TCR RNA was reported detectable even among one million naive CD8 T cells. The naive libraries included spiked-in Jurkat TCR RNA (approximately ten copies' worth), and this RNA is not part of the donor repertoire. In CMV-specific effector cells, clones with more than 20 RNA copies accounted for over 97% of molecules, whereas in naive cells such clones accounted for under 1%.

The method was PCR. Reads for this sample came from an Illumina HiSeq 4000. Bulk TCR libraries were prepared as previously described, using TCR primers listed in Table S5. The Qiagen AllPrep DNA/RNA kit was used to purify total RNA. Before analysis, reads from multiple sequencing runs of one library were combined. From the authors' description of their analysis: Reads were retained only if an exact TCR constant sequence was present, and the retained reads were trimmed to 150 nt and grouped according to their 12-nt molecular barcodes. Within each barcode group, reads were sub-clustered at a 15% Levenshtein threshold, and quality-weighted consensus sequences were built per RNA molecule. Non-functional sequences were removed, as were lower-count sequences one edit away from another. On the basis of fitting two negative binomial distributions, barcode sub-clusters with fewer than 20% of the maximum read count were discarded. TCRdb itself trimmed the public reads at Q25 with fastp, ran MiXCR and retained productive beta chains. Entries that share a CDR3 protein sequence are merged under the most common genes and DNA. TCRdb's processing, not the study's, gives the V and J calls here. The sample records tens of thousands of distinct CDR3 sequences, 15% to 20% of which are singletons. Of the sample, around 1.5% is held by the ten largest clones.

Clipping removes 6 bases from V and 2 bases from J, with 6 as the unmatched junction base count. The CDR3, cysteine through phenylalanine, is 14 amino acids long. Left in the record is the CDR3 DNA by itself, 42 bases read in frame from the first base. The germline V gene (reference sequence) sets CDR1 to DFQATT and CDR2 to SNEGSKA. Sequencing was performed on naive CD8+ T cells from blood, with Jurkat cell RNA spiked in. This specimen's cell subset or site label, per the study, means: FACS-sorted CD8+CD4-CCR7+CD45RA+ naive T cells. The chain links TRBV20-1 with TRBJ2-3, with 9 bases matching TRBD2. The TCR originated in a human donor in good health. Some libraries in this study had Jurkat cell RNA spiked in. The CDR3 in this case is CSATLAGTTDTQYF. The DNA sequence is given as TGCAGTGCAACACTAGCGGGTACCACAGATACGCAGTATTTT.